This entry describes one T cell receptor (beta chain). Time point meaning: cycle 4 day 1 (C4D1), after 6 weeks of nivolumab. Each and every patient relapsed after autologous stem cell transplantation, and patients got differing brentuximab vedotin exposure. This specimen belongs to a study of PD-1 blockade in classical Hodgkin lymphoma. Clones were read by immunoSEQ multiplex PCR, and TCRdb kept only the in-frame ones, dropping some. The table has approximately 22,000 clones, nearly 80% seen once. Per germline, CDR1 MNHEY and CDR2 SMNVEV (reference sequence). The germline V and J ends were trimmed by 2 bases and 4 bases, with 14 bases remaining between them. The CDR3 contains 15 residues.

The TCR comes from a human donor with classical Hodgkin lymphoma. The V and J genes are TRBV27 and TRBJ1-2, with D unresolved. The sample in question was peripheral blood mononuclear cells (PBMCs), obtained before the fourth cycle of nivolumab. CDR3 protein: CASSLRASWGYGYTF. In DNA form, the CDR3 reads TGTGCCAGCAGTTTACGGGCAAGCTGGGGCTATGGCTACACCTTC.